Below, 19 T cell receptor beta chains from the same sample are listed, as sequenced in a study of coeliac disease. Sequencing was performed with immunoSEQ multiplex PCR; in TCRdb, only in-frame clones are kept and a portion is missing. The sample holds thousands of clones; 65% to 70% are singletons and the top ten take roughly 5%. Their target antigens are unknown. Study outcomes and limitations: Active celiac intraepithelial and lamina propria samples had lower TRB and TRG clonality than control samples.

Sequencing input: intraepithelial lymphocytes from the gut. All receptors come from a woman in her fifties or sixties with active celiac disease.

This clone appeared a single time. V is TRBV4-1 and J is TRBJ2-5; 10 nucleotides match TRBD2. The J segment lost 4 bases and the V segment lost 4 bases, leaving 9 bases of the junction unmatched. The CDR3 length is 16 residues. The germline V gene has CDR1 MGHRA and CDR2 YSYEKL. The CDR3 here is CASSPAPASGGETQYF. The DNA of the CDR3 is TGCGCCAGCAGCCCCGCGCCGGCTAGCGGGGGAGAGACCCAGTACTTC.

This chain's CDR3 is CASRAQKGTEAFF. CDR3 in DNA: TGTGCCAGCAGGGCTCAGAAGGGGACTGAAGCTTTCTTT. This chain uses TRBV5-4 with TRBJ1-1, with D perhaps TRBD1 (5 bases). The germline CDR1 and CDR2 sequences are SGHNT and YYREEE (reference sequence). The CDR3 loop spans 13 amino acids. Trimming shortened V by 5 bases and J by 5 bases, and 13 bases separated the two germline ends.

The rearrangement joins TRBV7-2 to TRBJ1-1; D may be TRBD1 (6 bases). The V and J ends lost 6 bases and 1 base respectively, with 12 bases between them. Germline assignment: CDR1 SGHTA and CDR2 FQGNSA. CDR3 length: 14 residues. The CDR3 spells CASRWGGQNTEAFF. The CDR3 DNA is TGTGCCAGCAGGTGGGGGGGCCAGAACACTGAAGCTTTCTTT. The full variable domain, rest sourced from reference TRBV7-2 and TRBJ1-1, is GAGVSQSPSNKVTEKGKDVELRCDPISGHTALYWYRQSLGQGLEFLIYFQGNSAPDKSGLPSDRFSAERTGGSVSTLTIQRTQQEDSAVYLCASRWGGQNTEAFFGQGTRLTVV.

The chain employs TRBV19 and TRBJ2-3, with D possibly TRBD2 on 5 matching bases. Trimming left V 6 bases short and J 3 bases short, with 13 bases between. Germline CDR1 is LNHDA and CDR2 is SQIVND (reference sequence). This CDR3 has 14 amino acids. The DNA for the CDR3 is TGTGCCAGTAGGATCGGGATCGGGACAGATACGCAGTATTTT. Amino acid sequence: CASRIGIGTDTQYF.

The rearrangement links TRBV21-1 to TRBJ2-7; the D call of TRBD1 is as the table states it, not checked on the DNA. TRBV21-1 is deemed a pseudogene. The length of the CDR3 is 16 residues. Written as DNA, the CDR3 is TGTGCCAGCAGCAAAGGGGGGCTCCAGGGGGGCTACGAGCAGTACTTC. It is translated as CASSKGGLQGGYEQYF.

Details on this clone: One junction end does not reproduce the germline sequence, and a read error may be involved. This rearrangement joins TRBV6-1 to TRBJ2-7, with 10 bases fitting TRBD2. Germline-derived CDR1 and CDR2 are MNHNS and SASEGT. The CDR3 sequence is 15 residues long. The DNA of the CDR3 is TGTGCCAGCCAAGGGTACATAGCGGGAGGCTACGGGCAGTACTTC. It is translated as CASQGYIAGGYGQYF.

The J gene is TRBJ2-3, the V gene TRBV2; the D is unclear. The CDR3 loop spans 16 amino acids. V lost 1 base and J lost 2, with 13 bases in between. CDR1 is SNHLY, CDR2 FYNNEI, per germline. CDR3 DNA sequence: TGTGCCAGCAGTGAAGTGACAACAGAGAACACAGATACGCAGTATTTT. It translates to CASSEVTTENTDTQYF.

The genes are TRBV27 and TRBJ2-7, with D perhaps TRBD2 (6 bases). The CDR3 runs to 14 residues. V lost 4 bases and J lost 1, with 11 bases in between. From germline, CDR1 is MNHEY and CDR2 SMNVEV (reference sequence). CDR3 in DNA: TGTGCCAGCAGTTCGATGGGGGGTTCCTACGAGCAGTACTTC. Its protein product is CASSSMGGSYEQYF.

The table lists this clone with a count of one. Mismatch with germline at one junction end may stem from a read error. The chain links TRBV9 to TRBJ1-3, with a possible D match to TRBD1 (6 bases). The germline CDR1 and CDR2 sequences are SGDLS and YYNGEE. The CDR3 has 13 amino acids. CDR3 loop: CDSSLEGVNTIYF. The DNA for the CDR3 is TGTGACAGCAGCCTAGAGGGGGTGAACACCATATATTTT. Filled out from reference TRBV9 and TRBJ1-3, the complete variable domain reads DSGVTQTPKHLITATGQRVTLRCSPRSGDLSVYWYQQSLDQGLQFLIQYYNGEERAKGNILERFSAQQFPDLHSELNLSSLELGDSALYFCDSSLEGVNTIYFGEGSWLTVV.

The chain uses TRBV4-1 and TRBJ2-7; possible D gene TRBD1, 5 bases. Looked up from germline, CDR1 is MGHRA and CDR2 is YSYEKL. The CDR3 contains 15 residues. V shed 0 bases and J shed 3 bases, with 12 bases lying between them. CDR3: CASSQEDRYFYEQYF. CDR3 in DNA: TGCGCCAGCAGCCAAGAAGACAGATATTTCTACGAGCAGTACTTC.

This clone was observed a few times. The chain couples TRBV29-1 to TRBJ1-1; possibly TRBD1 for D (6 bases). CDR1 is SQVTM, CDR2 ANQGSEA, per germline. The CDR3 covers 13 residues. The germline V and J ends were trimmed by 1 base and 5 bases, with 11 bases remaining between them. The CDR3 DNA follows: TGCAGCGTTGAAGTACAGGGCGGAACTGAAGCTTTCTTT. Protein product: CSVEVQGGTEAFF.

By share of the sample, this clone is medium-sized. V and J are TRBV30 and TRBJ1-5, with D maybe TRBD1 (6 bases). Trimming stripped 2 bases from V and 6 bases from J, with 17 bases between. The CDR3 covers 15 residues. Germline loops: CDR1 GTSNPN, CDR2 SVGIG (reference sequence). The CDR3, as DNA: TGTGCCTGGAGTTTGGAGACAGGTCTTGCTCAGCCCCAGCATTTT. Residues: CAWSLETGLAQPQHF.

V usage is TRBV5-1 and J usage is TRBJ2-7, with 8 bases identical to TRBD1. Germline V gives CDR1 SGHRS, CDR2 YFSETQ. This CDR3 has 14 residues. The V gene end was trimmed by 6 bases and the J gene end by 3 bases; junction bases not matched to a gene: 8. CDR3 nucleotides: TGCGCCAGCAACCCGACAGGGGACAGCTACGAGCAGTACTTC. It yields the protein CASNPTGDSYEQYF.

CDR3 region: CAISEPDRLWYWQYF. DNA for the CDR3: TGTGCCATCAGTGAACCAGACAGGTTGTGGTACTGGCAGTACTTC. This chain uses TRBV10-3 with TRBJ2-7; D is possibly TRBD1 (6 bases). V lost 3 bases and J 9 bases, leaving 21 bases between the germline ends. The CDR3 is 15 residues long. Germline CDR1 reads ENHRY; CDR2 reads SYGVKD.

The J gene is TRBJ2-5, the V gene TRBV10-3, with TRBD2 identical over 9 bases. The CDR3 loop spans 15 amino acids. CDR1 and CDR2 from the germline V gene are ENHRY and SYGVKD. Trimming cost V 4 bases and J 3 bases; bases outside gene matches: 6. DNA for the CDR3: TGTGCCATCAGTGGTGCGGGAGGGACTGAAGAGACCCAGTACTTC. Its protein is CAISGAGGTEETQYF.

This clone was seen a few times. This rearrangement joins TRBV28 to TRBJ2-7, with D unclear. Per germline, CDR1 MDHEN and CDR2 SYDVKM. Deletions cut 3 bases from V and 0 bases from J, with 21 bases between. This CDR3 region has 18 residues. CDR3 nucleotide sequence: TGTGCCAGCAGTTTTCTTGCAAACACAGAAATCGACTCCTACGAGCAGTACTTC. It codes for CASSFLANTEIDSYEQYF.

A few counts support this clone. The CDR3 is CASGLVTGVPLRNEQFF. CDR3 DNA: TGTGCTAGTGGTTTGGTGACGGGAGTTCCGCTACGGAATGAGCAGTTCTTC. The genes are TRBV12-5 and TRBJ2-1; maybe TRBD2 (6 bases). This CDR3 is 17 amino acids long. CDR1 is LGHNT, CDR2 FRNRAP, per germline. V lost 0 bases, J lost 7 bases, and 19 bases lay in between. Full variable domain (rest looked up from reference TRBV12-5 and TRBJ2-1): DARVTQTPRHKVTEMGQEVTMRCQPILGHNTVFWYRQTMMQGLELLAYFRNRAPLDDSGMPKDRFSAEMPDATLATLKIQPSEPRDSAVYFCASGLVTGVPLRNEQFFGPGTRLTVL.

V usage is TRBV19 and J usage is TRBJ2-7; weak D call: TRBD1 (6 bases). Germline values: CDR1 LNHDA, CDR2 SQIVND (reference sequence). The CDR3 contains 16 residues. Trimming left V 3 bases short and J 2 bases short, with 17 bases between. The CDR3 loop is CASSMGGGAGAYEQYF. The CDR3 region has the DNA TGTGCCAGTAGTATGGGTGGGGGCGCAGGGGCCTACGAGCAGTACTTC.

The chain joins TRBV6-5 to TRBJ2-1; 8 positions agree with TRBD2. Per germline, CDR1 MNHEY and CDR2 SVGAGI. V gave up 10 bases and J gave up 9 bases; unmatched junction bases: 11. The CDR3 runs to 13 residues. The chain's CDR3 is CAIYGGADGEQFF. The CDR3 nucleotides are TGTGCCATCTACGGGGGGGCCGACGGTGAGCAGTTCTTC.